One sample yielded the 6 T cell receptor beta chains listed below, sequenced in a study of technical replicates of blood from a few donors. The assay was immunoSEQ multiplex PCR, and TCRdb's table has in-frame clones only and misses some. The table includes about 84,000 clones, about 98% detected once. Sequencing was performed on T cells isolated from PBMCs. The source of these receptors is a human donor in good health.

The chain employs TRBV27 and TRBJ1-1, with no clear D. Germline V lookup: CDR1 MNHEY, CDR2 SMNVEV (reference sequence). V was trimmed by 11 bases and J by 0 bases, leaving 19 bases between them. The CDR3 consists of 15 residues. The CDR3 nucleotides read TGTGCCTCCTTCCTTGGCTCGGGGTTGAACACTGAAGCTTTCTTT. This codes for CASFLGSGLNTEAFF.

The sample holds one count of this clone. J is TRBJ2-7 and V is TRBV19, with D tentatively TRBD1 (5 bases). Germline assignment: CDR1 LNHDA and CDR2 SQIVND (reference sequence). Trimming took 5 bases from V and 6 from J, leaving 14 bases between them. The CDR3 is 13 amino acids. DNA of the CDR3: TGTGCCAGTAGTCCGAACATAAGGGGCGAGCAGTACTTC. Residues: CASSPNIRGEQYF.

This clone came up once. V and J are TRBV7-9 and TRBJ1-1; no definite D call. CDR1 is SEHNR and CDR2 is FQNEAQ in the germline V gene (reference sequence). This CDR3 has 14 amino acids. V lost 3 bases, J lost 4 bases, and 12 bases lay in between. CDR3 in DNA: TGTGCCAGCAGCTTCGCTACTTCGGGCACTGAAGCTTTCTTT. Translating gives CASSFATSGTEAFF.

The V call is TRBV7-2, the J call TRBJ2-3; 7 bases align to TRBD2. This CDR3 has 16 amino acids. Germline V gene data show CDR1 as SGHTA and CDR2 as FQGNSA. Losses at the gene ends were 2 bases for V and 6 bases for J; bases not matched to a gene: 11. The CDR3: CASSLYRAGVSDTQYF. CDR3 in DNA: TGTGCCAGCAGCTTATATAGGGCGGGAGTCTCTGATACGCAGTATTTT.

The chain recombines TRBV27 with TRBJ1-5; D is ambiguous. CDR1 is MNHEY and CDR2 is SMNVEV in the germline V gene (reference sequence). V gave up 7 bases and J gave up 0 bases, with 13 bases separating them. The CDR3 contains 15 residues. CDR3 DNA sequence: TGTGCCAGCACACTACTCCGGGATAGCAATCAGCCCCAGCATTTT. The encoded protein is CASTLLRDSNQPQHF.

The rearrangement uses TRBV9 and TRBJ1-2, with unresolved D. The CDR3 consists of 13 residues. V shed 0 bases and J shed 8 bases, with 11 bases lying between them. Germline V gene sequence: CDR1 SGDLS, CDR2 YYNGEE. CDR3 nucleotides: TGTGCCAGCAGCGTAGGAGGGCCTAGGGGCTACACCTTC. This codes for CASSVGGPRGYTF. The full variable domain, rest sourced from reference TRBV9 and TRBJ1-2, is DSGVTQTPKHLITATGQRVTLRCSPRSGDLSVYWYQQSLDQGLQFLIQYYNGEERAKGNILERFSAQQFPDLHSELNLSSLELGDSALYFCASSVGGPRGYTFGSGTRLTVV.